This TCR beta chain was observed in a study of CD8+ T cells in alopecia areata. Study overall: Severity in treated patients was scored by percentage of scalp area affected.

Study observations and caveats: Affected scalp, especially in alopecia totalis/universalis, had a higher clonality than normal scalp did. Among the 100 top clones, expanded CD8+ clones, like scalp clonality, were significantly decreased by tofacitinib.

This clone was seen only once. What it recognizes is unknown. Once RNA had been extracted, it was reverse transcribed into cDNA to act as the sequencing template. Sequenced by immunoSEQ multiplex PCR; TCRdb stores in-frame clones only, minus some. The sample shows 170,000 or so clones, around half of them seen only once. Treatment indicated: oral pan-JAK inhibitor, 5-10 mg twice daily. Alopecia areata patients provided lesional scalp punch biopsies and peripheral blood. This CDR3 has 15 amino acids. With 6 bases clipped from V and 3 bases from J, the junction kept 9 bases outside the gene matches. CDR1 is PRHDT and CDR2 is FYEKMQ in the germline V gene (reference sequence).

This chain uses TRBV13 with TRBJ2-5; 8 bases line up with TRBD2. Material: CD8+ T cells sorted from blood, obtained at week 24, from a patient treated with tofacitinib. This clonotype was sampled from a human donor with alopecia areata. The CDR3 region is CASRPPAGGKETQYF. CDR3 sequence (DNA): TGTGCCAGCAGACCCCCGGCGGGGGGCAAAGAGACCCAGTACTTC.